This T cell receptor (beta chain) derives from a study of cytomegalovirus exposure and HLA in healthy donors. This clone has just a few counts. Healthy bone marrow donors made up the donor group. PCR involved 60 Vbeta and 13 Jbeta primers. Per the original data handling: A later analysis counted about 80 million unique TCR beta chains, about 10 million shared. Data came from immunoSEQ multiplex PCR; TCRdb stores just in-frame clones and leaves some out. V, J and clone size are taken as reported in that table, and D and trimming were inferred from the DNA itself. The repertoire includes 150,000 to 200,000 clones, roughly 87% of them detected once, and more than 1.5% sits in the top ten. Sequencing used PBMCs. This clonotype originated in a man aged 45-60 years in good health and CMV-seronegative.

This chain's CDR3 is CASSQELAERYEQYF. CDR3 bases: TGCGCCAGCAGCCAAGAACTAGCGGAGAGATACGAGCAGTACTTC. The V gene is TRBV4-3, the J gene TRBJ2-7; TRBD2 aligns across 8 bases. CDR1 LGHNA and CDR2 YSLEER come from the germline V gene. The CDR3 has 15 residues. V gave up 0 bases and J gave up 4 bases; unmatched junction bases: 5.